This passage covers 26 T cell receptor beta chains from one sample sequenced in a study of immune aging and cytomegalovirus after organ transplant. No antigen has been identified for these receptors. The time point denotes: five sample-tagged time points from pre-transplant (day -1) to day 368 post-transplant, pooled. Cells were captured in microwells, and libraries were made with BD Rhapsody targeted mRNA and AbSeq chemistry. TCRdb fed the single-cell sequencing reads into MiXCR, producing one record per CDR3 protein. This sample has 20,000 or so distinct CDR3 sequences; 36% occur once, and the top ten carry 25%. Sequenced material: CMV peptide-activated CD4+ and CD8+ T cells sorted from blood, taken at five time points, pooled. Subset defined: sorted CD8+CD137+ and CD4+CD154+ T cells after approximately 12 h CMV IE-1 peptide stimulation. These TCRs come from a female donor who had a heart transplant and CMV viremia.

This clonotype was seen more than once but under ten times. The rearrangement links TRBV12-3 or TRBV12-4 to TRBJ2-7; weak D call: TRBD1 (7 bases). Trimming removed 5 bases at V and 3 bases at J, with 14 bases between. The CDR3 runs 14 residues. The CDR3 reads CASSRGTERYEQYF. For the CDR3, the DNA is TGTGCCAGCAGTCGCGGGACAGAACGCTACGAGCAGTACTTC.

This clonotype came up many times. The CDR3 DNA follows: TGTGCCAGCAGCCCCCGGGACTTTGGGGGTACGCAGTATTTT. This translates into CASSPRDFGGTQYF. The chain uses TRBV11-3 and TRBJ2-3; weak D call: TRBD2 (6 bases). There are 14 residues in the CDR3. Trimming took 5 bases from V and 8 from J, leaving 17 bases between them. Germline V gene data show CDR1 as SGHNT and CDR2 as YENEEA.

The rearrangement uses TRBV3-1 and TRBJ2-3, with 9 bases that match TRBD2. CDR3 size: 18 residues. Looked up from germline, CDR1 is LGHDT and CDR2 is YNNKEL (reference sequence). Trimming took 1 base from V and 4 from J; bases not matched to a gene: 12. CDR3 protein: CASSQATLAGGRADTQYF. Written as DNA, the CDR3 is TGTGCCAGCAGCCAAGCTACTCTGGCGGGGGGGCGCGCAGATACGCAGTATTTT.

This clonotype came up a few times. The chain combines TRBV29-1 with TRBJ2-2; perhaps TRBD1 as D (6 bases). V shed 3 bases and J shed 1 base, with 9 bases lying between them. The CDR3 is made up of 14 amino acids. Looked up from germline, CDR1 is SQVTM and CDR2 is ANQGSEA. The CDR3 nucleotides are TGCAGCGTTGACAGCAGGGGGAACACCGGGGAGCTGTTTTTT. It is translated as CSVDSRGNTGELFF.

This chain links TRBV6-5 with TRBJ1-6; 9 positions agree with TRBD1. Germline assignment: CDR1 MNHEY and CDR2 SVGAGI. The CDR3 has 12 residues. The V gene end was trimmed by 10 bases and the J gene end by 8 bases; junction bases not matched to a gene: 3. CDR3 in DNA: TGTGCCACGGGACAGGGTGATTCACCCCTCCACTTT. This encodes CATGQGDSPLHF.

This clonotype came up many times. V is TRBV5-5 and J is TRBJ2-7; TRBD2 matches 10 bases. Losses at the gene ends were 2 bases for V and 4 bases for J; bases not matched to a gene: 9. CDR1 and CDR2 (germline): SGHKS, YYEKEE (reference sequence). The CDR3 spans 16 residues. In DNA, the CDR3 is TGTGCCAGCAGCTTTGAGTCTAGCGGGAGCTCTTACGAGCAGTACTTC. As protein: CASSFESSGSSYEQYF.

This clonotype is medium-sized in the sample. The rearrangement uses TRBV3-1 and TRBJ2-5; 9 bases fit TRBD2. This CDR3 is 16 amino acids long. The V gene's germline CDR1 is LGHDT and CDR2 YNNKEL (reference sequence). V was clipped by 5 bases and J by 3 bases; unmatched bases: 10. The CDR3 region is CASSAASSGREETQYF. The DNA of the CDR3 is TGTGCCAGCAGCGCCGCTAGTAGCGGGAGAGAAGAGACCCAGTACTTC.

This clonotype rates as medium-sized. The rearrangement uses TRBV2 and TRBJ2-3, with D maybe TRBD2 (6 bases). The ends were cut back, 7 bases at V and 2 bases at J, with 10 bases in the middle. The CDR3 is made up of 13 amino acids. Germline V CDR1 and CDR2: SNHLY, FYNNEI. The CDR3 sequence is CASTRDFTDTQYF. The DNA for the CDR3 is TGTGCCAGCACTAGGGACTTCACAGATACGCAGTATTTT.

The J gene is TRBJ2-1, the V gene TRBV9; TRBD2 matches at 9 bases. The germline CDR1 and CDR2 sequences are SGDLS and YYNGEE. This CDR3 has 15 residues. The V and J ends lost 5 bases and 9 bases, in that order; junction bases with no gene match: 12. CDR3 DNA: TGTGCCAGCAGTCGTAGGACTAGCGAAGGGTCTGAGCAGTTCTTC. This gives the protein CASSRRTSEGSEQFF.

The chain recombines TRBV2 with TRBJ2-7; 9 bases fit TRBD1. The CDR3 contains 15 residues. Looked up from germline, CDR1 is SNHLY and CDR2 is FYNNEI. V dropped 10 bases and J dropped 0; count of bases not matched to a gene: 10. The CDR3 nucleotides are TGTGCCACACATTTGGACAGGGGCAGCTCCTACGAGCAGTACGTC. Protein sequence: CATHLDRGSSYEQYV.

This clonotype occurred a few times. The final CDR3 position lacks the conserved phenylalanine or tryptophan, pointing to a likely read error. The limits of the CDR3 on the DNA are not certain, so only TCRdb's listed CDR3 is given. The chain combines TRBV7-9 with TRBJ2-3; the listed D gene, TRBD2, was not tested against the DNA. CDR1 is SEHNR and CDR2 is FQNEAQ in the germline V gene (reference sequence). The CDR3 totals 11 residues, both ends included. CDR3 sequence reads: CASSPPTSGRT.

The chain employs TRBV28 and TRBJ2-5; perhaps TRBD1 as D (6 bases). Trimming left V 5 bases short and J 5 bases short, with 18 bases between. The length of the CDR3 is 15 residues. Germline V gene sequence: CDR1 MDHEN, CDR2 SYDVKM. In DNA form, the CDR3 reads TGTGCCAGCAGTCCCTTTGGGGGCGTGAGGGAGACCCAGTACTTC. The encoded protein is CASSPFGGVRETQYF.

For this clonotype: A far bigger clonotype differs at one base, so this is likely a read error. This chain links TRBV10-3 with TRBJ2-1; no firm D call. The CDR3 is 11 residues long. CDR1 and CDR2 from the germline V gene are ENHRY and SYGVKD. With 3 bases removed from V and 13 bases from J, the gap between germline ends came to 10 bases. The CDR3 region is CAISDKETQFF. The CDR3 DNA reads as TGTGCCATCAGTGACAAAGAGACCCAGTTCTTC.

This sequence joins TRBV28 and TRBJ2-1; D tentatively fits TRBD1 or TRBD2 (5 bases each). Looked up from germline, CDR1 is MDHEN and CDR2 is SYDVKM. Trimming pared 5 bases from V and 2 bases from J, leaving 13 bases between. The CDR3 sequence is 15 residues long. CDR3 region: CASSPRDGTYNEQFF. DNA of the CDR3: TGTGCCAGCAGTCCCCGGGACGGAACCTACAATGAGCAGTTCTTC.

This clonotype was counted between two and nine times. V and J are TRBV29-1 and TRBJ2-2, with D hard to call. Germline V CDR1 and CDR2: SQVTM, ANQGSEA. The V end lost 2 bases, the J end lost 0 bases, and 7 bases lay between the germline ends. The CDR3 is 14 residues long. The CDR3 is CSVERTANTGELFF. As DNA, the CDR3 is TGCAGCGTTGAAAGAACGGCGAACACCGGGGAGCTGTTTTTT.

Within the sample, this clonotype is medium-sized (0.01 to 0.1%). The chain couples TRBV12-3 or TRBV12-4 to TRBJ2-1, with 10 bases fitting TRBD1. After removal of 3 bases from V and 8 bases from J, the junction contained 7 bases not matched to a gene. CDR3 size: 15 residues. In nucleotides, the CDR3 is TGTGCCAGCAGTTTCGGGACAGGGGCCCGCCATGAGCAGTTCTTC. It translates to CASSFGTGARHEQFF.

By sample fraction, this clonotype is medium-sized. The chain joins TRBV15 to TRBJ2-7; TRBD1 aligns across 10 bases. Germline V gene sequence: CDR1 LNHNV, CDR2 YYDKDF (reference sequence). V lost 3 bases to trimming and J lost 3 bases; unmatched junction nucleotides: 5. The CDR3 extends over 15 amino acids. The CDR3 here is CATSRPGTGDYEQYF. The DNA for the CDR3 is TGTGCCACCAGCAGGCCCGGGACAGGGGACTACGAGCAGTACTTC.

The table lists this clonotype with many counts. The V call is TRBV2, the J call TRBJ1-4; D not certain. The CDR3 is made up of 14 amino acids. The germline CDR1 and CDR2 sequences are SNHLY and FYNNEI. Trimming removed 5 bases at V and 6 bases at J, with 13 bases between. The CDR3 is CASSKGQRYEKLFF. DNA of the CDR3: TGTGCCAGCAGTAAGGGCCAAAGATATGAAAAACTGTTTTTT.

The CDR3 is CASSKIPRWYEQYF. CDR3 nucleotides: TGTGCCAGCAGCAAAATCCCCAGGTGGTACGAGCAGTACTTC. J is TRBJ2-7 and V is TRBV16; no clear D gene. Looked up from germline, CDR1 is KGHSY and CDR2 is FQNENV. V dropped 5 bases and J dropped 4 bases, with 15 bases sitting between them. This CDR3 is 14 amino acids long.

Concerning this clonotype itself: The junction shows a germline mismatch at one end, possibly a read error. The V call is TRBV5-1, the J call TRBJ2-2; 7 nucleotides line up with TRBD1. CDR3 length: 18 amino acids. Germline V lookup: CDR1 SGHRS, CDR2 YFSETQ. CDR3 DNA: TGCGCCAGTAGCTTGTTCCCCATGACAGGGCCGAACACCGGGGAGCTGTTTTTT. This sequence encodes CASSLFPMTGPNTGELFF.

This clonotype has just a few counts. One end of the junction does not line up with germline, which may come from a read error. V and J are TRBV18 and TRBJ1-1, with TRBD1 as a possible D gene (6 bases). The CDR3 length is 13 residues. The germline V gene encodes CDR1 KGHSH and CDR2 LQKENI. The CDR3 region has the DNA TGTGCCAGCTGCAGGAGGCGGGACACTGTAGCTTTCTTT. Protein: CASCRRRDTVAFF.

The chain combines TRBV6-5 with TRBJ1-1; D might be TRBD1 (6 bases). CDR1 and CDR2 from the germline V gene are MNHEY and SVGAGI. Trimming removed 3 bases from V and 0 bases from J, with 14 bases in between. This CDR3 contains 16 residues. The CDR3 DNA reads as TGTGCCAGCAGTTATTCTCCGGGACACTTGAACACTGAAGCTTTCTTT. Translating gives CASSYSPGHLNTEAFF.

This clonotype has just a few counts. V gene TRBV6-5 combines with J gene TRBJ2-4; TRBD2 is a possible D gene (7 bases). Germline loops: CDR1 MNHEY, CDR2 SVGAGI. This CDR3 contains 15 residues. V lost 6 bases, J lost 5 bases, and 17 bases lay in between. Written as DNA, the CDR3 is TGTGCCAGCAGAAGCGTGGGGGCGGGAGAAAACATTCAGTACTTC. Translation: CASRSVGAGENIQYF.

This clonotype is medium-sized. The J gene is TRBJ2-1, the V gene TRBV24-1; possibly TRBD2 for D (6 bases). From germline, CDR1 is KGHDR and CDR2 SFDVKD. The V and J ends lost 1 base and 0 bases respectively, with 12 bases between them. This CDR3 is built from 17 residues. This CDR3 is CATSDFGSGSSYNEQFF. In nucleotides, the CDR3 is TGTGCCACCAGTGATTTTGGTAGCGGAAGCTCCTACAATGAGCAGTTCTTC.

This clonotype is a singleton in its sample. This chain connects TRBV7-2 to TRBJ2-3, with D possibly being TRBD2 (6 bases). Germline V lookup: CDR1 SGHTA, CDR2 FQGNSA. The ends were cut back, 1 base at V and 0 bases at J, with 8 bases in the middle. The CDR3 totals 15 residues. The CDR3 coding sequence is TGTGCCAGCAGCTTAGTAGCGGCCAGCACAGATACGCAGTATTTT. Protein: CASSLVAASTDTQYF.

The V gene is TRBV3-1, the J gene TRBJ2-4; 7 bases map to TRBD1. After removal of 1 base from V and 8 bases from J, the junction contained 11 bases not matched to a gene. The germline CDR1 and CDR2 sequences are LGHDT and YNNKEL (reference sequence). This CDR3 is 16 amino acids long. The CDR3 region is CASSQAVRQGTDIQYF. The DNA for the CDR3 is TGTGCCAGCAGCCAAGCTGTCCGACAGGGTACAGACATTCAGTACTTC.